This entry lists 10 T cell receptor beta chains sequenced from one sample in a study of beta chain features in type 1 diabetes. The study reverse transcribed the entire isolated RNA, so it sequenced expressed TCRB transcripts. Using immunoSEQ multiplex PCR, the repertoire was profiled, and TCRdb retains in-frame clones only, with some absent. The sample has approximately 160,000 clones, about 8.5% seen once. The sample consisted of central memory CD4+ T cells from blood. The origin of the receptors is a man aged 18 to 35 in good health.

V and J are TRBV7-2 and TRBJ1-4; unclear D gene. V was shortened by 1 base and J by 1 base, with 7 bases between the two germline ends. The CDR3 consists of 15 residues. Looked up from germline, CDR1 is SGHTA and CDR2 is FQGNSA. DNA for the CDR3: TGTGCCAGCAGCTTAGGCAGGCAAACTAATGAAAAACTGTTTTTT. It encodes CASSLGRQTNEKLFF.

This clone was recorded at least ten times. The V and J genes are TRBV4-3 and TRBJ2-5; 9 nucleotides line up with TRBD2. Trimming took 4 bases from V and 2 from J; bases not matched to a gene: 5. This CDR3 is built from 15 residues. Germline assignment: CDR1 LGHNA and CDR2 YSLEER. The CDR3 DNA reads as TGCGCCAGCAGCCGCGGACTAGCGAGACAAGAGACCCAGTACTTC. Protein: CASSRGLARQETQYF.

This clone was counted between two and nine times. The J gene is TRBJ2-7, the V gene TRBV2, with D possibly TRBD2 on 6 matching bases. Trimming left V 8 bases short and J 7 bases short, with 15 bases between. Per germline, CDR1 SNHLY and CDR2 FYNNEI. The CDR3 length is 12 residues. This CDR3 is CASAYSRGEQYF. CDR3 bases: TGTGCCAGCGCTTATTCGCGGGGAGAGCAGTACTTC.

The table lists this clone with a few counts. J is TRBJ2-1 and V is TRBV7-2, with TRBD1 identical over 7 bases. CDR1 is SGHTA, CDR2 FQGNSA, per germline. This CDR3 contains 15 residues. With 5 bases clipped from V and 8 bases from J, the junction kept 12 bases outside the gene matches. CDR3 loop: CASSISLTGFDEQFF. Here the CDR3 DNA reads TGTGCCAGCAGCATATCCCTGACAGGGTTCGATGAGCAGTTCTTC.

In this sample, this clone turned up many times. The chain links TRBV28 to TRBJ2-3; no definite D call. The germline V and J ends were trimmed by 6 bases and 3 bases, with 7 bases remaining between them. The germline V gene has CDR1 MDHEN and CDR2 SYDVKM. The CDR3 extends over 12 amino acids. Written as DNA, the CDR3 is TGTGCCAGCAGGATAGCAACAGATACGCAGTATTTT. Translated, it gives CASRIATDTQYF.

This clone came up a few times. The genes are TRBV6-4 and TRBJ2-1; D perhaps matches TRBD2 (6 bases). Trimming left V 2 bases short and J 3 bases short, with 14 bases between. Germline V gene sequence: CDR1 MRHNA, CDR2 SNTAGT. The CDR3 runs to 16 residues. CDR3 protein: CASSDLAGTRYNEQFF. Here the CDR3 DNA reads TGTGCCAGCAGTGACCTGGCGGGGACGCGCTACAATGAGCAGTTCTTC.

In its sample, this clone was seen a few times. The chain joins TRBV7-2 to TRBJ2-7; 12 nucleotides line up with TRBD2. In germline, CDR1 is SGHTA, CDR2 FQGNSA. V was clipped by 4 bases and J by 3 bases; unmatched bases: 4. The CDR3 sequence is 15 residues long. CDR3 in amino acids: CASSSTSGGGYEQYF. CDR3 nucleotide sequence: TGTGCCAGCAGCTCGACTAGCGGGGGAGGCTACGAGCAGTACTTC.

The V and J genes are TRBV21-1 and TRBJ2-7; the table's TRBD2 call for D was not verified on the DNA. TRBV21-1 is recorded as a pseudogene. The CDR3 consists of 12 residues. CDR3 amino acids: CAGGGLGLEQYF. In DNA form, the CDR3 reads TGTGCTGGGGGAGGGTTGGGTCTCGAGCAGTACTTC.

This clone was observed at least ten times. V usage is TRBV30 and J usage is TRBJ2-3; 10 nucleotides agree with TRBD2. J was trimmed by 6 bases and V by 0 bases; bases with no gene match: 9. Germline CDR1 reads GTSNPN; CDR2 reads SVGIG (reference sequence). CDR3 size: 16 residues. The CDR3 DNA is TGTGCCTGGAGTGTAGGTCTAGCGGGGGCCGTTGATACGCAGTATTTT. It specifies CAWSVGLAGAVDTQYF.

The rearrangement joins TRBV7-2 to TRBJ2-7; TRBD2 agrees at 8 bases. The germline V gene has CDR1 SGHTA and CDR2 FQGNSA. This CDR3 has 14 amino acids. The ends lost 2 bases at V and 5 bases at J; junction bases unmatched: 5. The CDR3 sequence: CASSLFPGGNEQYF. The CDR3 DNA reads TGTGCCAGCAGCTTATTTCCGGGAGGGAACGAGCAGTACTTC.